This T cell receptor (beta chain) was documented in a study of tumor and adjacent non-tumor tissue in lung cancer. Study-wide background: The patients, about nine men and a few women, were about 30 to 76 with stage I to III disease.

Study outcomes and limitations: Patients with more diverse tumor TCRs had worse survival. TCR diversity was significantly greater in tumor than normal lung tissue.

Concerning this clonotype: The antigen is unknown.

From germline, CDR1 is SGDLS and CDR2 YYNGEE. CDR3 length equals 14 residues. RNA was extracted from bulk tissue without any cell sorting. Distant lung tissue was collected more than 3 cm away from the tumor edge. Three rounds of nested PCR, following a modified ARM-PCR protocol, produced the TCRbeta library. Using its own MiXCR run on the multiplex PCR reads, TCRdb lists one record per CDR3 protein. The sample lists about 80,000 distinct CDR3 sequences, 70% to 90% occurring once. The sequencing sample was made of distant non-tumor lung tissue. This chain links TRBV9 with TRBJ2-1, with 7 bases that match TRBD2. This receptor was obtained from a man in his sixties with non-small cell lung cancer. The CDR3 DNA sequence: TGTGCTAACAGCGTAGGGAGCGGGGCCAATGAGCAGTTCTTC. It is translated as CANSVGSGANEQFF.